This T cell receptor (beta chain) was observed in a study of patients and donors after allogeneic stem cell transplantation. TCRdb processed the RT-PCR reads anew with MiXCR; each CDR3 protein has one entry. There are around 150,000 distinct CDR3 sequences in the sample; roughly 31% occur only once, and around 3% lies in the top ten. In germline, CDR1 is SGHRS, CDR2 YFSETQ. The trim removed 6 bases at V and 6 bases at J, leaving 10 bases unmatched. The CDR3 contains 15 residues. Sequencing used blood, either unsorted or a sorted T cell fraction (not recorded which). This sequence originates from a human donor who was either an allogeneic HSCT recipient or a stem cell or donor lymphocyte infusion donor (not recorded which). It is not recorded whose cells these are; they may come from a transplant donor. The chain recombines TRBV5-1 with TRBJ2-3; 10 nucleotides line up with TRBD1. The CDR3 DNA reads as TGCGCCAGCACCGCCTCCGGGACAGGGGTCGATACGCAGTATTTT. Its translation: CASTASGTGVDTQYF. The complete variable domain, with remaining parts taken from reference TRBV5-1 and TRBJ2-3, reads KAGVTQTPRYLIKTRGQQVTLSCSPISGHRSVSWYQQTPGQGLQFLFEYFSETQRNKGNFPGRFSGRQFSNSRSEMNVSTLELGDSALYLCASTASGTGVDTQYFGPGTRLTVL.